The source of this TCR beta chain is a study of blood T cells in healthy people across ages. Whole-study findings and limits: Naive T cell percentage strongly correlated with TCR beta diversity. Estimates of diversity drawn from one million T cells were considered underestimates.

Primed by a sample-barcoded 5' primer and a J-beta primer mix, a second PCR proceeded for roughly 6 to 12 cycles. TCRdb recomputed calls from the 5' RACE reads with MiXCR, one row per CDR3 protein. This sample has some 1.5 million distinct CDR3 sequences, with 35% to 45% found just once. Trimming took off 5 bases at V and 11 bases at J, with 15 bases between the two ends. Germline V CDR1 and CDR2: SGHTA, FQGNSA. The CDR3 is 12 residues long. The table lists this clonotype with a few counts. The antigen is not known. Each donor had about 10 milliliters of peripheral blood drawn. The receptor's source is a woman aged 18-35 years in good health. This sequence joins TRBV7-2 and TRBJ2-5; a possible D gene is TRBD2 (5 bases). The sample consisted of blood. The CDR3 region has the DNA TGTGCCAGCAGCCCCCTAGCCCCTCAGCAGTACTTC. Its protein is CASSPLAPQQYF.